What follows are 8 T cell receptor beta chains derived from one specimen sequenced in a study of blood T cell repertoires in COVID-19. Only in-frame clones appear in the TCRdb table, and some are missing; sequencing was by immunoSEQ multiplex PCR. This sample has tens of thousands of clones, with roughly 90% found just once. The sequenced sample consisted of peripheral blood. The receptors shown here come from a woman between 55 and 75 years old with acute or convalescent COVID-19.

The gene calls are TRBV4-2 and TRBJ1-4, with 7 bases lining up with TRBD1. The length of the CDR3 is 16 residues. J gave up 0 bases and V 3 bases, and 4 bases lay outside the gene matches. Germline V gene data show CDR1 as LGHNA and CDR2 as YNFKEQ. The CDR3 coding sequence is TGTGCCAGCAGCCATGCCGACAGGGCAACTAATGAAAAACTGTTTTTT. This encodes CASSHADRATNEKLFF.

The chain uses TRBV3-1 (or the pseudogene TRBV3-2) and TRBJ1-4, with D hard to call. V lost 5 bases, J lost 3 bases, and 7 bases lay in between. Germline V lookup: CDR1 LGHDT, CDR2 YNNKEL (reference sequence). The CDR3 consists of 13 residues. The CDR3 loop reads CASSLASNEKLFF. Written as DNA, the CDR3 is TGTGCCAGCAGCTTGGCCTCTAATGAAAAACTGTTTTTT.

V gene TRBV5-5 combines with J gene TRBJ2-3, with D unresolved. Germline V gives CDR1 SGHKS, CDR2 YYEKEE (reference sequence). V shed 3 bases and J shed 1 base, with 9 bases lying between them. The CDR3 covers 14 residues. CDR3 DNA sequence: TGTGCCAGCAGCTACTGGTCCCGCACAGATACGCAGTATTTT. Amino acids: CASSYWSRTDTQYF.

J is TRBJ2-3 and V is TRBV18, with 7 bases aligning to TRBD2. CDR1 is KGHSH and CDR2 is LQKENI in the germline V gene. After removal of 3 bases from V and 4 bases from J, the junction contained 4 bases not matched to a gene. The CDR3 contains 14 residues. CDR3 bases: TGTGCCAGCTCACCGACTAGCAGGGCAGATACGCAGTATTTT. Amino acid sequence: CASSPTSRADTQYF.

This chain connects TRBV4-3 to TRBJ1-2, with unresolved D. Trimming left V 0 bases short and J 4 bases short, with 12 bases between. The CDR3 spans 15 residues. Germline loops: CDR1 LGHNA, CDR2 YSLEER. Here the CDR3 reads CASSQESSTSYGYTF. The CDR3 DNA reads TGCGCCAGCAGCCAAGAGTCGAGCACTAGCTATGGCTACACCTTC.

Worth noting for this clone: The same CDR3 can be traced to other DNA sequences in this sample. This chain joins TRBV28 and TRBJ1-2; D remains ambiguous. The germline V and J ends were trimmed by 3 bases and 2 bases, with 13 bases remaining between them. CDR1 MDHEN and CDR2 SYDVKM come from the germline V gene. CDR3 length: 15 residues. CDR3 sequence: CASSLEGSLNYGYTF. CDR3 DNA: TGTGCCAGCAGTTTGGAGGGCAGCCTAAACTATGGCTACACCTTC.

J is TRBJ2-3 and V is TRBV12-5, with 9 bases matching TRBD2. Germline loops: CDR1 LGHNT, CDR2 FRNRAP. After removal of 6 bases from V and 6 bases from J, the junction contained 10 bases not matched to a gene. The CDR3 has 15 amino acids. CDR3 sequence reads: CASGSDSRGGDTQYF. The CDR3 DNA reads as TGTGCTAGTGGCTCGGACTCGCGGGGGGGGGATACGCAGTATTTT.

This clone is labeled as medium-sized. The J gene is TRBJ1-6, the V gene TRBV6-5; 8 bases line up with TRBD1. This CDR3 contains 15 residues. V trimming: 6 bases; J trimming: 8 bases; junction bases outside the gene matches: 9. Germline V gene lookup returns CDR1 MNHEY and CDR2 SVGAGI. The CDR3 loop reads CASRHRTGLDSPLHF. Written as DNA, the CDR3 is TGTGCCAGCAGACACAGGACAGGGCTCGATTCACCCCTCCACTTT.